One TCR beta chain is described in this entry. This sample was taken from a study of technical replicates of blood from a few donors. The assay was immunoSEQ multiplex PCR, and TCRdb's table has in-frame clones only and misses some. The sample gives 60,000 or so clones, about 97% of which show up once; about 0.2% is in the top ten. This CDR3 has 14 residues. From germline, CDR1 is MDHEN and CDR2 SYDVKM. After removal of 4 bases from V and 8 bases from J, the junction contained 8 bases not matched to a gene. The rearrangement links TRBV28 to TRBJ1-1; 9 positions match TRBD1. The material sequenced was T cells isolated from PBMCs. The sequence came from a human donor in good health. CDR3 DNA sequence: TGTGCCAGCAGTTCCCTAACAGGGGGCCGGGAAGCTTTCTTT. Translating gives CASSSLTGGREAFF.